What follows is one T cell receptor (beta chain) and its context. What it recognizes is unknown. The data are from a study of cytomegalovirus exposure and HLA in healthy donors. Study-wide points: Cytomegalovirus-associated TCR beta chains were listed, numbering 150 to 200.

There are 15 residues in the CDR3. The V and J ends lost 0 bases and 1 base, in that order; junction bases with no gene match: 0. The germline V gene has CDR1 LGHNA and CDR2 YNFKEQ. The PCR made use of 60 Vbeta and 13 Jbeta primers. The method was immunoSEQ multiplex PCR; TCRdb's version includes in-frame clones alone and lacks a portion of them. The sample lists about 82,000 clones; more than 60% were seen once. V and J are TRBV4-2 and TRBJ2-5; 9 bases match TRBD2. This clonotype originated in a human donor in good health. The sample taken for sequencing was PBMCs. CDR3 sequence reads: CASSQERGGQETQYF. For the CDR3, the DNA is TGTGCCAGCAGCCAAGAGCGGGGGGGCCAAGAGACCCAGTACTTC.